This T cell receptor (beta chain) emerged from a study of PD-L1 blockade in urothelial cancer. The overall study: Atezolizumab, begun by patients in about 2014, was given at 1,200 mg intravenously every 3 weeks. Each patient had 0 to 3 earlier chemotherapy regimens.

Sequencing was performed with immunoSEQ multiplex PCR; in TCRdb, only in-frame clones are kept and a portion is missing. The data hold roughly 41,000 clones, with about four fifths observed a single time. Patients were living with locally advanced or metastatic urothelial carcinoma. Trimming took 9 bases from V and 2 from J; bases not matched to a gene: 3. Germline assignment: CDR1 SNHLY and CDR2 FYNNEI. This CDR3 comprises 14 residues. Regarding this clone: What it binds is unknown.

Overall study findings and caveats: Blood clones associated with the tumor expanded more at 3 weeks in durable-benefit patients.

The source of this sequence is a man in his fifties or sixties with urothelial cancer. The V call is TRBV2, the J call TRBJ2-5, with 13 bases lining up with TRBD2. The source material was PBMCs, sampled around atezolizumab (anti-PD-L1) treatment. The CDR3 region is CASGLAGVQETQYF. As DNA, the CDR3 is TGTGCCAGTGGACTAGCGGGGGTGCAAGAGACCCAGTACTTC.